This T cell receptor (beta chain) stems from a study of blood T cell repertoires in COVID-19. Generated by immunoSEQ multiplex PCR, the TCRdb table keeps only in-frame clones and is missing some. Counted here are about 300,000 clones, 89% occurring once; the ten biggest clones make up about 1.7%. CDR3 length equals 15 residues. CDR1 is MNHEY and CDR2 is SMNVEV in the germline V gene (reference sequence). V lost 0 bases to trimming and J lost 3 bases, with 9 bases between them. The sample comprised PBMCs or T cells enriched from blood (not recorded which). This TCR was sampled from a woman aged 35 to 49 who had recovered from COVID-19. V usage is TRBV27 and J usage is TRBJ1-5; D is ambiguous. CDR3 in amino acids: CASSLSGILNQPQHF. The CDR3 DNA sequence: TGTGCCAGCAGTTTATCCGGGATCCTCAATCAGCCCCAGCATTTT.